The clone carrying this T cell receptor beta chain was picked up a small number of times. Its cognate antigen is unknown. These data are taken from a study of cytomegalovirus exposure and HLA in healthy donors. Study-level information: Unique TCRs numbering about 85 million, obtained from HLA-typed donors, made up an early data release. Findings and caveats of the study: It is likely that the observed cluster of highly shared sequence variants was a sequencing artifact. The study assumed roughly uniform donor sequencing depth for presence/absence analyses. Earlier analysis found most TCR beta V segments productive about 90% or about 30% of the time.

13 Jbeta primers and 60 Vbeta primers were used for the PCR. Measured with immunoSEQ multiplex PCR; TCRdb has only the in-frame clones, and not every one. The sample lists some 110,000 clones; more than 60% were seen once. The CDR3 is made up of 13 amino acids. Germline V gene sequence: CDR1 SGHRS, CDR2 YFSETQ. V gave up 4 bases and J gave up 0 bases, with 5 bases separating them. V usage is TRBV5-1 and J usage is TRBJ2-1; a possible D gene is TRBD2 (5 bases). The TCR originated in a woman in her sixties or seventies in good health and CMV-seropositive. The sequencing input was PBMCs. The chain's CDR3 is CASSLASYNEQFF. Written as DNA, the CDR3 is TGCGCCAGCAGCCTAGCCTCCTACAATGAGCAGTTCTTC.